This T cell receptor beta chain stems from a study of control samples from healthy donors and cancer patients. Data came from immunoSEQ multiplex PCR; TCRdb stores just in-frame clones and leaves some out. The sample lists under 200,000 clones; less than 95% were seen once. Looked up from germline, CDR1 is MDHEN and CDR2 is SYDVKM. Losses at the gene ends were 7 bases for V and 1 base for J; bases not matched to a gene: 11. The CDR3 has 16 residues. The clonotype was recovered from a man aged 60 to 75 with colorectal cancer. The sequenced sample was PBMCs. This chain connects TRBV28 to TRBJ2-7; 9 positions agree with TRBD1. The CDR3 DNA reads as TGTGCCAGCACCTTTCCACCGGGACAGGGTTCCTACGAGCAGTACTTC. Amino acid sequence: CASTFPPGQGSYEQYF.